The rows below give T cell receptor beta chains drawn from one sample of a study of blood T cell repertoires in COVID-19. Profiling relied on immunoSEQ multiplex PCR, and the TCRdb table lists in-frame clones only, not all of them. Counted here are some 350,000 clones, 80% to 90% occurring once; the ten biggest clones make up about 5.7%. The specimen was PBMCs or T cells enriched from blood (not recorded which). Receptors were obtained from a woman in her twenties or thirties who had recovered from COVID-19. Both conserved end residues are part of each CDR3. The D gene is left open where the match is weak. A row's size may be missing; if present it is once, few, many or a size class.

v_call	j_call	clone_size	d_call	cdr3_aa	cdr3_nt
TRBV12-5	TRBJ1-2	.	TRBD1	CASGSGGAGHGYTF	TGTGCTAGTGGGTCAGGGGGCGCAGGGCATGGCTACACCTTC
TRBV30	TRBJ1-5	.	.	CAWSVHSNQPQHF	TGTGCCTGGAGTGTACACAGCAATCAGCCCCAGCATTTT
TRBV7-9	TRBJ2-1	.	TRBD1	CASSPTGQGTDEQFF	TGTGCCAGCAGTCCGACGGGACAGGGGACCGATGAGCAGTTCTTC
TRBV6-1	TRBJ2-1	.	.	CASSEFRTGRGYNEQFF	TGTGCCAGCAGTGAGTTCCGTACAGGGAGGGGTTACAATGAGCAGTTCTTC
TRBV19	TRBJ2-7	few	.	CASSIGAAYEQYF	TGTGCCAGTAGTATTGGGGCAGCCTACGAGCAGTACTTC
TRBV7-9	TRBJ2-5	.	.	CASLTDRQETQYF	TGTGCCAGCCTGACAGATAGACAAGAGACCCAGTACTTC
TRBV5-4	TRBJ2-7	.	TRBD1	CASSLAAGTGAYEQYF	TGTGCCAGCAGCTTGGCCGCTGGGACAGGGGCCTACGAGCAGTACTTC
TRBV9	TRBJ2-7	.	.	CASSVALGGGEGEQYF	TGTGCCAGCAGCGTAGCCCTAGGAGGGGGGGAGGGCGAGCAGTACTTC
TRBV4-1	TRBJ2-1	.	.	CASSQERLAYNEQFF	TGCGCCAGCAGCCAAGAGAGACTAGCCTACAATGAGCAGTTCTTC
TRBV5-1	TRBJ1-3	.	.	CASSLDGGYSGNTIYF	TGCGCCAGCAGCTTGGATGGGGGCTACTCTGGAAACACCATATATTTT
TRBV2	TRBJ2-5	.	.	CASIGRSQETQYF	TGTGCCAGCATAGGCAGGTCCCAAGAGACCCAGTACTTC
TRBV5-1	TRBJ2-1	once	TRBD2	CASSSTSGSSYNEQFF	TGCGCCAGCAGCTCAACTAGCGGAAGCTCCTACAATGAGCAGTTCTTC
TRBV6-5	TRBJ1-4	many	.	CASSSTVNEKLFF	TGTGCCAGCAGTTCGACAGTAAATGAAAAACTGTTTTTT
TRBV3-1/TRBV3-2	TRBJ1-1	.	TRBD1	CASSRGTGETEAFF	TGTGCCAGCAGCCGCGGTACAGGGGAAACTGAAGCTTTCTTT
TRBV10-3	TRBJ2-1	.	.	CAISETNQLSYNEQFF	TGTGCCATCAGTGAGACGAATCAACTCTCCTACAATGAGCAGTTCTTC
TRBV7-8	TRBJ2-7	.	TRBD1	CASTPRDRGFHEQYF	TGTGCCAGCACCCCGCGGGACAGGGGATTTCACGAGCAGTACTTC
TRBV3-1/TRBV3-2	TRBJ2-3	.	.	CASSLSTYGSDTQYF	TGTGCCAGCAGCCTATCCACCTACGGGTCGGATACGCAGTATTTT
TRBV2	TRBJ2-7	.	.	CASGEGGIHYEQYF	TGTGCCAGCGGGGAGGGGGGTATTCACTACGAGCAGTACTTC
TRBV19	TRBJ2-3	.	.	CASNTPTDSWGTDTQYF	TGTGCCAGTAATACTCCGACGGACAGTTGGGGCACAGATACGCAGTATTTT
TRBV6-2/TRBV6-3	TRBJ1-2	.	TRBD1	CASSYYWTGNGYTF	TGTGCCAGCAGTTACTATTGGACAGGGAATGGCTACACCTTC
TRBV6-4	TRBJ1-3	.	.	CASSDPSDRKRLGNTIYF	TGTGCCAGCAGTGACCCTTCCGACAGAAAAAGACTTGGAAACACCATATATTTT
TRBV4-1	TRBJ2-2	.	.	CASSQVGAGELFF	TGCGCCAGCAGCCAAGTCGGAGCCGGGGAGCTGTTTTTT
TRBV5-1	TRBJ2-7	once	TRBD1	CASSLALGTGSLDEQYF	TGCGCCAGCAGCTTGGCCCTAGGGACAGGTTCCCTAGACGAGCAGTACTTC
TRBV24-1	TRBJ2-3	few	TRBD1	CATSDRDRGLGDTQYF	TGTGCCACCAGTGACCGGGACAGGGGGCTGGGAGATACGCAGTATTTT
TRBV19	TRBJ1-5	.	.	CASSINIQPQHF	TGTGCCAGTAGTATTAATATTCAGCCCCAGCATTTT
TRBV7-9	TRBJ1-1	.	.	CASKGPDAEAFF	TGTGCCAGCAAGGGGCCGGACGCTGAAGCTTTCTTT
TRBV4-1	TRBJ1-5	.	.	CASSQDPGRAHSNQPQHF	TGCGCCAGCAGCCAAGATCCGGGCAGGGCCCATAGCAATCAGCCCCAGCATTTT
TRBV6-4	TRBJ2-3	.	TRBD1	CASSEGTGSTDTQYF	TGTGCCAGCAGTGAAGGGACAGGGAGCACAGATACGCAGTATTTT
TRBV6-1	TRBJ2-7	.	TRBD1	CASSAGQGAVEQYF	TGTGCCAGCAGCGCGGGACAGGGGGCAGTCGAGCAGTACTTC
TRBV7-2	TRBJ1-5	.	.	CASSLDNSGFSQHF	TGTGCCAGCAGCTTAGATAACTCAGGGTTTTCCCAGCATTTT
TRBV7-6	TRBJ1-4	.	.	CASSLTREKLFF	TGTGCCAGCAGCCTCACGCGCGAAAAACTGTTTTTT
TRBV6-2/TRBV6-3	TRBJ1-4	.	.	CASSYFQNEKLFF	TGTGCCAGCAGTTACTTTCAGAATGAAAAACTGTTTTTT
TRBV28	TRBJ2-7	.	TRBD1	CASRSGTGDSRDYEQYF	TGTGCCAGCCGATCCGGGACAGGGGACTCGCGGGACTACGAGCAGTACTTC
TRBV5-1	TRBJ2-1	.	TRBD2	CASSLRGGASDEQFF	TGCGCCAGCAGCTTGCGCGGGGGGGCTTCGGATGAGCAGTTCTTC
TRBV4-1	TRBJ2-1	.	.	CASSQDSGQGRIGQFF	TGCGCCAGCAGCCAAGATAGCGGGCAGGGGCGGATCGGGCAGTTCTTC
TRBV7-7	TRBJ1-1	.	.	CASSSTVNTEAFF	TGTGCCAGCAGTTCAACAGTTAACACTGAAGCTTTCTTT
TRBV5-6	TRBJ2-3	.	.	CASSLTGPGTDTQYF	TGTGCCAGCAGCTTGACAGGTCCAGGCACAGATACGCAGTATTTT
TRBV6-4	TRBJ1-2	.	.	CASSEGGEPFYGYTF	TGTGCCAGCAGTGAGGGTGGGGAGCCTTTCTATGGCTACACCTTC
TRBV24-1	TRBJ2-7	.	TRBD1	CATSPGTGSYEQYF	TGTGCCACCAGCCCCGGGACAGGGTCCTACGAGCAGTACTTC
TRBV6-5	TRBJ1-6	.	.	CASTRGGNSPLHF	TGTGCCAGCACCCGGGGTGGAAATTCACCCCTCCACTTT
TRBV7-7	TRBJ1-1	.	.	CASSPTVGVWGVNTEAFF	TGTGCTAGCAGCCCCACAGTGGGCGTCTGGGGAGTGAACACTGAAGCTTTCTTT
TRBV4-3	TRBJ1-1	once	.	CASSRDYTEAFF	TGCGCCAGCAGCCGCGACTACACTGAAGCTTTCTTT
TRBV2	TRBJ1-1	.	.	CASSEALTLRNTEAFF	TGTGCCAGCAGTGAAGCTCTCACCTTGAGGAACACTGAAGCTTTCTTT
TRBV21-1	TRBJ1-4	.	.	CASSKFRQATTNEKLFF	TGTGCCAGCAGCAAATTCCGACAGGCGACAACTAATGAAAAACTGTTTTTT
TRBV2	TRBJ1-6	once	.	CASSRGGSSYNSPLHF	TGTGCCAGCAGTAGAGGTGGGAGCTCCTATAATTCACCCCTCCACTTT
TRBV6-4	TRBJ2-1	.	TRBD2	CASRPALLAGGYNEQFF	TGTGCCAGCAGACCGGCCCTACTAGCGGGGGGGTACAATGAGCAGTTCTTC
TRBV7-9	TRBJ1-5	.	.	CASSLALIKDRENQPQHF	TGTGCCAGCAGCTTAGCGCTAATTAAGGACAGAGAAAATCAGCCCCAGCATTTT
TRBV18	TRBJ1-5	.	.	CASSPLSDGGNQPQHF	TGTGCCAGCTCACCCCTTAGTGACGGGGGCAATCAGCCCCAGCATTTT
TRBV27	TRBJ2-7	.	TRBD1	CASSRKGQSYEQYF	TGTGCCAGCAGTCGAAAGGGACAGTCCTACGAGCAGTACTTC
TRBV5-1	TRBJ2-3	.	.	CASSFSADTDTQYF	TGCGCCAGCAGCTTTTCAGCGGACACAGATACGCAGTATTTT
TRBV5-4	TRBJ1-2	.	.	CASSSRLEVGLRYTF	TGTGCCAGCAGCTCCCGGTTGGAAGTGGGGCTGCGCTACACCTTC
TRBV23-1	TRBJ1-1	few	TRBD1	CASTATGGDTEAFF	TGCGCCAGCACCGCGACAGGGGGAGACACTGAAGCTTTCTTT
TRBV6-2/TRBV6-3	TRBJ2-2	.	.	CASSYHPKGGRDTGELFF	TGTGCCAGCAGTTATCACCCAAAAGGGGGTCGGGACACCGGGGAGCTGTTTTTT